Below, 11 T cell receptor beta chains from the same sample are listed, as sequenced in a study of cytotoxic CD8 clonotypes in ibrutinib-treated CLL. The repertoire was sequenced with immunoSEQ multiplex PCR; TCRdb's copy has only in-frame clones and lacks some. This sample carries some 130,000 clones, 70% to 90% of them seen once, and the ten largest clones take under 2.5%. Material: PBMCs, obtained after 24 months of ibrutinib treatment. The source of these receptors is a human donor with chronic lymphocytic leukemia.

This rearrangement joins TRBV28 to TRBJ1-1; perhaps TRBD1 as D (6 bases). V was clipped by 7 bases and J by 0 bases, with 15 bases between them. This CDR3 comprises 15 residues. Germline assignment: CDR1 MDHEN and CDR2 SYDVKM. CDR3: CASTAGQIMNTEAFF. CDR3 bases: TGTGCCAGCACGGCCGGACAGATCATGAACACTGAAGCTTTCTTT.

Details on this clone: At one end, the junction sequence differs from germline, possibly due to a read error. The chain is built from TRBV7-7 and TRBJ2-6, with unresolved D. The CDR3 covers 16 residues. In germline, CDR1 is SSHAT, CDR2 FNYEAQ (reference sequence). The CDR3 sequence: CASSPEVHAGANVLTF. The CDR3 nucleotides read TGTGCTAGCAGCCCCGAAGTCCACGCTGGGGCCAACGTCCTGACTTTC.

V gene TRBV28 combines with J gene TRBJ1-5; a possible D gene is TRBD1 (6 bases). The CDR3 has 16 residues. Germline values: CDR1 MDHEN, CDR2 SYDVKM. V gave up 1 base and J gave up 5 bases, with 15 bases separating them. The CDR3 reads CASSLLGGPGDQPQHF. CDR3 DNA: TGTGCCAGCAGTTTATTGGGGGGGCCGGGAGATCAGCCCCAGCATTTT.

CDR3 DNA sequence: TGTGCCAGCAGCTTAGCCCGTCGGGGCGGGAGGGCCCCAGGGGAGCTGTTTTTT. Translated, it gives CASSLARRGGRAPGELFF. The J gene is TRBJ2-2, the V gene TRBV11-2; 9 bases map to TRBD2. This CDR3 is 18 amino acids long. V shed 1 base and J 8 bases; nucleotides not matched to a gene: 14. Germline V lookup: CDR1 SGHAT, CDR2 FQNNGV.

The J gene is TRBJ2-3, the V gene TRBV6-4; unclear D gene. The CDR3 totals 15 residues. The V and J ends lost 2 bases and 4 bases respectively, with 13 bases between them. Germline loops: CDR1 MRHNA, CDR2 SNTAGT. The CDR3 sequence is CASSDGGNGADTQYF. The CDR3 coding sequence is TGTGCCAGCAGTGACGGCGGAAATGGGGCAGATACGCAGTATTTT.

V and J are TRBV6-5 and TRBJ1-1; D gene ambiguous. Deletions cut 6 bases from V and 3 bases from J, with 5 bases between. Germline CDR1 and CDR2: MNHEY and SVGAGI. This CDR3 region has 11 residues. CDR3 in DNA: TGTGCCAGCAGCTCATACACTGAAGCTTTCTTT. Protein sequence: CASSSYTEAFF.

V and J are TRBV19 and TRBJ2-3, with unresolved D. The germline CDR1 and CDR2 sequences are LNHDA and SQIVND (reference sequence). The ends were cut back, 5 bases at V and 0 bases at J, with 12 bases in the middle. This CDR3 has 15 residues. CDR3 in DNA: TGTGCCAGTAGTCGAACCGATCTTAGCACAGATACGCAGTATTTT. It encodes CASSRTDLSTDTQYF.

V gene TRBV18 combines with J gene TRBJ1-2; tentatively, D is TRBD1 (5 bases). Trimming cost V 2 bases and J 5 bases, with 6 bases left between them. The germline gives CDR1 KGHSH, CDR2 LQKENI. This CDR3 has 12 amino acids. Written as DNA, the CDR3 is TGTGCCAGCTCACCAGGGGGATATGGCTACACCTTC. Its translation is CASSPGGYGYTF.

In this sample, this clone turned up a few times. DNA for the CDR3: TGTGCCAGCAGTGAAGCAGGGATGGGCAATCAGCCCCAGCATTTT. Translating it yields CASSEAGMGNQPQHF. The chain couples TRBV6-1 to TRBJ1-5; D is uncertain. This CDR3 spans 15 amino acids. Between the trimmed V and J ends, which lost 0 bases and 2 bases, there was a span of 8 bases. CDR1 MNHNS and CDR2 SASEGT come from the germline V gene.

This rearrangement joins TRBV10-3 to TRBJ2-3; maybe TRBD1 (6 bases). The CDR3 is 15 residues long. The V gene lost 0 bases and the J gene lost 8 bases, with 15 bases spanning the gap. In germline, CDR1 is ENHRY, CDR2 SYGVKD. DNA for the CDR3: TGTGCCATCAGTGAGTCAGGCCCCACAGGGTCTACGCAGTATTTT. Encoded protein: CAISESGPTGSTQYF.

The V gene is TRBV11-1, the J gene TRBJ1-1, with 9 bases matching TRBD1. The CDR3 has 15 amino acids. Germline values: CDR1 SGHAT, CDR2 FQDESV (reference sequence). Germline trimming cut 5 bases from V and 5 bases from J; bases unmatched to any gene: 9. DNA for the CDR3: TGTGCCAGCAGCACCGACAGGGGGAGAGGTACTGAAGCTTTCTTT. Amino acid sequence: CASSTDRGRGTEAFF. The variable domain in full, completed from reference TRBV11-1 and TRBJ1-1, reads EAEVAQSPRYKITEKSQAVAFWCDPISGHATLYWYRQILGQGPELLVQFQDESVVDDSQLPKDRFSAERLKGVDSTLKIQPAELGDSAMYLCASSTDRGRGTEAFFGQGTRLTVV.